One sample yielded the 10 T cell receptor beta chains listed below, sequenced in a study of blood T cell repertoires in COVID-19. Here immunoSEQ multiplex PCR was the method, and the copy in TCRdb shows in-frame clones only, minus some. The table has about 200,000 clones, 85% to 90% seen once. The source material was PBMCs or T cells enriched from blood (not recorded which). The source is a man aged 30-40 years who had recovered from COVID-19.

The rearrangement uses TRBV24-1 and TRBJ2-5; 7 nucleotides agree with TRBD1. V lost 9 bases and J lost 3; bases outside the gene matches: 9. The CDR3 contains 14 residues. Germline lookup yields CDR1 KGHDR and CDR2 SFDVKD. In nucleotides, the CDR3 is TGTGCCACCTCTCTCTCAGGGGGAAAAGAGACCCAGTACTTC. Protein sequence: CATSLSGGKETQYF.

The rearrangement links TRBV27 to TRBJ2-7, with TRBD2 identical over 7 bases. Unmatched junction bases numbered 9, after V lost 5 bases and J lost 2 bases. Per germline, CDR1 MNHEY and CDR2 SMNVEV (reference sequence). The CDR3 sequence is 15 residues long. The CDR3 here is CASSVVGTNAYEQYF. In DNA, the CDR3 is TGTGCCAGCAGTGTAGTCGGGACTAACGCCTACGAGCAGTACTTC.

The V call is TRBV2, the J call TRBJ2-7, with 9 bases lining up with TRBD2. From germline, CDR1 is SNHLY and CDR2 FYNNEI. The CDR3 totals 14 residues. J gave up 2 bases and V 7 bases, and 6 bases lay outside the gene matches. The CDR3 loop is CASMAREGTYEQYF. The CDR3 DNA sequence: TGTGCCAGCATGGCGCGGGAGGGAACCTACGAGCAGTACTTC.

J is TRBJ1-2 and V is TRBV30, with D tentatively TRBD1 (6 bases). Germline V gives CDR1 GTSNPN, CDR2 SVGIG (reference sequence). This CDR3 has 16 residues. Trimming removed 4 bases from V and 4 bases from J, with 22 bases in between. The CDR3 sequence is CAWISGGAIISYGYTF. For the CDR3, the DNA is TGTGCCTGGATTAGCGGGGGGGCGATCATCTCCTATGGCTACACCTTC.

This clone was detected once. This chain links TRBV28 with TRBJ2-7, with 9 bases that match TRBD2. V dropped 7 bases and J dropped 5; count of bases not matched to a gene: 12. The CDR3 is made up of 15 amino acids. Germline V lookup: CDR1 MDHEN, CDR2 SYDVKM. CDR3 sequence reads: CASKGLAGYHNEQYF. DNA for the CDR3: TGTGCCAGCAAGGGGCTAGCGGGATATCATAACGAGCAGTACTTC. The variable domain in full, completed from reference TRBV28 and TRBJ2-7, reads DVKVTQSSRYLVKRTGEKVFLECVQDMDHENMFWYRQDPGLGLRLIYFSYDVKMKEKGDIPEGYSVSREKKERFSLILESASTNQTSMYLCASKGLAGYHNEQYFGPGTRLTVT.

The genes are TRBV5-1 and TRBJ2-2; D possibly corresponds to TRBD1 (6 bases). Trimming removed 0 bases from V and 4 bases from J, with 7 bases in between. This CDR3 has 14 residues. The germline V gene encodes CDR1 SGHRS and CDR2 YFSETQ. In nucleotides, the CDR3 is TGCGCCAGCAGCTTGGTCAGGGGCACCGGGGAGCTGTTTTTT. It encodes CASSLVRGTGELFF.

The chain is built from TRBV6-5 and TRBJ2-5; D is perhaps TRBD1 (6 bases). The CDR3 is 14 amino acids. Germline V gene data show CDR1 as MNHEY and CDR2 as SVGAGI. Trimming removed 2 bases at V and 4 bases at J, with 11 bases between. DNA for the CDR3: TGTGCCAGCAGTTACAACAGGGCTCCAGAGACCCAGTACTTC. It translates to CASSYNRAPETQYF.

The chain has TRBV11-2 and TRBJ2-7, with D possibly matching TRBD1 (6 bases). The V gene's germline CDR1 is SGHAT and CDR2 FQNNGV. The CDR3 sequence is 15 residues long. The V end was cut by 5 bases, the J end by 2 bases, with 16 bases between. The CDR3 coding sequence is TGTGCCAGCAGCGGACCCAGGGGCCCAACCTACGAGCAGTACTTC. Protein: CASSGPRGPTYEQYF. The full variable domain, in which reference TRBV11-2 and TRBJ2-7 provide the parts outside the CDR3, is EAGVAQSPRYKIIEKRQSVAFWCNPISGHATLYWYQQILGQGPKLLIQFQNNGVVDDSQLPKDRFSAERLKGVDSTLKIQPAKLEDSAVYLCASSGPRGPTYEQYFGPGTRLTVT.

This sequence joins TRBV2 and TRBJ2-1; 15 positions match TRBD2. The germline V gene has CDR1 SNHLY and CDR2 FYNNEI. The CDR3 length is 16 residues. V lost 6 bases, J lost 6 bases, and 6 bases stayed unmatched. The CDR3 protein is CASSSRTSGGANEQFF. In nucleotides, the CDR3 is TGTGCCAGCAGCTCCCGGACTAGCGGGGGGGCCAATGAGCAGTTCTTC.

The CDR3 coding sequence is TGTGCCTGGAGTGTAGGAGAGACCCGACGGGGCAATCAGCCCCAGCATTTT. This translates into CAWSVGETRRGNQPQHF. The chain combines TRBV30 with TRBJ1-5; D remains unclear. V was trimmed by 0 bases and J by 2 bases, leaving 17 bases between them. Per the germline V gene, CDR1 is GTSNPN and CDR2 is SVGIG (reference sequence). The CDR3 totals 17 residues.